This TCR beta chain emerged from a study of blood T cell repertoires in COVID-19 (TCRdb year 2020). Broadly, across the study: Samples covering the acute and convalescent phases of COVID-19 were provided by collaborators in the United States, Italy and Spain. Deeply sampled blood TCRbeta repertoires from subjects exposed to, actively infected with, or recovered from COVID-19 were included in the dataset. HLA class I and class II types, where available, came from metadata supplied by the sample provider rather than from assay-based typing. The repertoires were made available in a free public database intended to serve as a resource for research on the immune response to SARS-CoV-2. A de-identified subject ID, COVID-19 status, age in years and sex were almost always included in the sample metadata. Samples were obtained from the ongoing ImmuneRACE study (first 160 participants) and from about 1,300 subjects provided by 6 global collaborators. The material from the prospective study consisted of cDNA or gDNA derived from T cells, B-cell-depleted T cells, or PBMCs.

With respect to this clone: Its antigen is still unknown. The record has no base qualities; no much larger clone is one base away.

TCRbeta CDR3 regions were amplified from genomic DNA using the immunoSEQ Assay, a bias-controlled multiplex PCR. The paper's data handling went like this. The number of nucleated cells in each sample was estimated by amplification of reference gene primers within the assay. To quantify the absolute abundance of each unique TCRbeta CDR3 rearrangement, sequence reads were collapsed and filtered. Productive Simpson clonality was computed per sample as the square root of Simpson's diversity index over productive rearrangements. What TCRdb holds here is the immuneACCESS table cut down to in-frame rearrangements. Part of the clones is not present; checked against another copy, under half of the missing clones reflect an unresolved V gene, and the others are unexplained. That table furnishes V, J and clone size, whereas the DNA furnished D and trimming. Here the sample has around 72,000 clones; approximately 88% occur a single time. The ten biggest clones cover 5% to 8% of the sample.

V drops 4 bases and J drops 0 bases, leaving 15 bases in between. The CDR3 measures 17 amino acids from cysteine to phenylalanine. The retained sequence is limited to the CDR3, 51 bases, with the frame set at the first base. The germline V gene provides CDR1 MGHRA and CDR2 YSYEKL. Study-level results and caveats: The amount of clinical and demographic metadata varied by source and participant and was provided uncurated.

Whole blood was collected in K2EDTA tubes by collaborating institutions according to the institutions' own protocols. For TCRbeta analysis, collaborators shipped samples in one of three forms: frozen whole blood, isolated PBMCs, or DNA extracted from either of those sample types. The chain was built from TRBV4-1 and TRBJ2-2; a tentative D call is TRBD1 (5 bases match). Sequencing was carried out using peripheral blood. The receptor comes from a woman in her forties or fifties with acute or convalescent COVID-19. The DNA sequence is as follows: TGCGCCAGCAGCCCCTTTGAGACAGTGACGAACACCGGGGAGCTGTTTTTT. It specifies CASSPFETVTNTGELFF.